This TCR beta chain appears in the sequencing data of a study of spatial heterogeneity in lung cancer. One entry per CDR3 protein, called by TCRdb with MiXCR from the 5' RACE reads. This table holds more than 8,000 distinct CDR3 sequences, approximately 8% found once. This CDR3 has 13 amino acids. The germline V gene encodes CDR1 SGHRS and CDR2 YFSETQ. The germline V and J ends were trimmed by 0 bases and 7 bases, with 8 bases remaining between them. This sample's time point: sample taken at primary tumor resection. Whole RNA came from tumor, nontumor lung or frozen PBMC and was sequenced without being sorted.

The clonotype was recovered from a female donor with early-stage non-small cell lung cancer. The sequencing here drew on PBMCs, taken at surgery. This chain links TRBV5-1 with TRBJ2-1; TRBD1 might be the D (6 bases). CDR3 region: CASSLEGGNEQFF. CDR3 nucleotide sequence: TGCGCCAGCAGCTTGGAAGGGGGTAATGAGCAGTTCTTC.